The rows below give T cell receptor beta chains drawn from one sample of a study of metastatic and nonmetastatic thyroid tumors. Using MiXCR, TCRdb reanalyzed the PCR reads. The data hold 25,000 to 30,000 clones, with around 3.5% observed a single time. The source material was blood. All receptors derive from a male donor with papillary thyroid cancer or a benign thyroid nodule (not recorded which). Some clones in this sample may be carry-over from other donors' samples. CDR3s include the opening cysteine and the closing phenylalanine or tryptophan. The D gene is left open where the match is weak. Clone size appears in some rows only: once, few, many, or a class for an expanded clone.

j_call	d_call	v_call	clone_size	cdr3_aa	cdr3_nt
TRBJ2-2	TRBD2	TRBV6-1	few	CASGSVAGGPAGELFF	TGTGCCAGCGGAAGTGTTGCGGGAGGGCCGGCCGGGGAGCTGTTTTTT
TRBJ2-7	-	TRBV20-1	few	CSAKIPGPGPYEQYF	TGCAGTGCCAAAATTCCGGGACCCGGACCCTACGAGCAGTACTTC
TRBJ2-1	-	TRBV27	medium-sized	CASSLVPRSYNEQFF	TGTGCCAGCAGTTTAGTACCCCGCTCCTACAATGAGCAGTTCTTC
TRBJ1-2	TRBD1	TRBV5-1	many	CASSHGTGTNYGYTF	TGCGCCAGCAGCCACGGGACAGGAACTAACTATGGCTACACCTTC
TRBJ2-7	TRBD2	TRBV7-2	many	CASSWAPSGDPYEQYF	TGTGCCAGCAGCTGGGCCCCTAGCGGGGACCCCTACGAGCAGTACTTC
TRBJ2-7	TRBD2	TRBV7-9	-	CASSPTGTSGPYEQYF	TGTGCCAGCAGCCCGACCGGGACTAGCGGACCATACGAGCAGTACTTC
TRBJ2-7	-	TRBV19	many	CASSLKLQRGYEQYF	TGTGCCAGTAGTCTGAAACTTCAGAGGGGCTACGAGCAGTACTTC
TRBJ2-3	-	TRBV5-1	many	CASSKDSSTDTQYF	TGCGCCAGCAGCAAGGACAGTAGCACAGATACGCAGTATTTT
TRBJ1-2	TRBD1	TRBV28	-	CATKQGEDDGYTF	TGTGCCACCAAACAGGGGGAGGACGATGGCTACACCTTC
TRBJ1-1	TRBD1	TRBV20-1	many	CSASPWTGSTEAFF	TGCAGTGCTAGCCCTTGGACAGGGAGCACTGAAGCTTTCTTT
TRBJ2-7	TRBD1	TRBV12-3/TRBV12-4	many	CASSLARTGLSEQYF	TGTGCCAGCAGTTTAGCTAGGACAGGGTTGAGCGAGCAGTACTTC
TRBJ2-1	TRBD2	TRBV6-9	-	CASSGGLAGGPGNNEQFF	TGCGCCAGCAGTGGGGGTTTAGCGGGAGGGCCAGGGAACAATGAGCAGTTCTTC
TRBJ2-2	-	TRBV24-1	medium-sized	CATRGFYGELFF	TGTGCCACCAGAGGATTCTACGGGGAGCTGTTTTTT
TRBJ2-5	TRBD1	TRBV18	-	CASSPGQGFETQYF	TGTGCCAGCTCACCCGGACAGGGCTTCGAGACCCAGTACTTC
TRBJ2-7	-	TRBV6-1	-	CASSPGLGSYEQYF	TGTGCCAGCAGTCCCGGACTCGGCTCCTACGAGCAGTACTTC
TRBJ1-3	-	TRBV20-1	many	CSARDTDEGSGNTIYF	TGCAGTGCTAGAGACACGGATGAAGGATCTGGAAACACCATATATTTT
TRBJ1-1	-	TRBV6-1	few	CASITLLRGRGTEAFF	TGTGCCAGCATCACATTACTAAGGGGTAGGGGCACTGAAGCTTTCTTT
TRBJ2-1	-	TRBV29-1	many	CSVELRDNEQFF	TGCAGCGTTGAGCTCAGGGACAATGAGCAGTTCTTC
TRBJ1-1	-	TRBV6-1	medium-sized	CASSEGGYNEAFF	TGTGCCAGCAGTGAAGGAGGGTACAATGAAGCTTTCTTT
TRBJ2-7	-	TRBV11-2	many	CASSYKVYEQYF	TGTGCCAGCAGCTATAAGGTCTACGAGCAGTACTTC
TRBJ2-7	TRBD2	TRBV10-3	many	CAISVLAGAYEQYF	TGTGCCATCAGTGTCCTAGCGGGTGCCTACGAGCAGTACTTC
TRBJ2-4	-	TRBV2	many	CASSDRGEGLAKNIQYF	TGTGCCAGCAGTGATAGGGGGGAGGGCTTAGCCAAAAACATTCAGTACTTC
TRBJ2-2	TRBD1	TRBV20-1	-	CSSNKWGTGANTGELFF	TGCAGTTCTAACAAGTGGGGGACAGGGGCGAACACCGGGGAGCTGTTTTTT
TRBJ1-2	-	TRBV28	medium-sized	CASSFWGRGYGYTF	TGTGCCAGCAGTTTCTGGGGGCGAGGATATGGCTACACCTTC
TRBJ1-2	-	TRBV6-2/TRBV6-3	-	CASSPVGRGWGYTF	TGTGCCAGCAGCCCAGTGGGCAGGGGCTGGGGCTACACCTTC
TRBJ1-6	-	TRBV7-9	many	CASSSDTYNSPLHF	TGTGCCAGCAGCTCGGACACGTATAATTCACCCCTCCACTTT
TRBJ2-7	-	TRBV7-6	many	CASSLLNGQYF	TGTGCCAGCAGCTTACTCAACGGGCAGTACTTC
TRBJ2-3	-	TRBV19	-	CASSTRLGAGTDTQYF	TGTGCCAGTAGTACACGCCTGGGGGCCGGGACAGATACGCAGTATTTT
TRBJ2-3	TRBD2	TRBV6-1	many	CASSPRGRTQYF	TGTGCCAGCAGTCCCCGCGGGAGAACGCAGTATTTT
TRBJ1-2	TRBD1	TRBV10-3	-	CAISNRPGQRMAYGYTF	TGTGCCATCAGTAATAGACCGGGACAGCGGATGGCCTATGGCTACACCTTC
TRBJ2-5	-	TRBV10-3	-	CAIGEGFLRVETQYF	TGTGCCATCGGTGAGGGTTTCTTGAGGGTAGAGACCCAGTACTTC
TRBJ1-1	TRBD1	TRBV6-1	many	CASSGTGTENTEAFF	TGTGCCAGCAGTGGTACCGGGACAGAGAACACTGAAGCTTTCTTT
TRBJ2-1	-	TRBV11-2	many	CASSPRRAPGEQFF	TGTGCCAGCAGCCCCAGGAGGGCCCCAGGTGAGCAGTTCTTC
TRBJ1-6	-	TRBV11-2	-	CASSLTPSANSPLHF	TGTGCCAGCAGCCTCACCCCTTCAGCTAATTCACCCCTCCACTTT
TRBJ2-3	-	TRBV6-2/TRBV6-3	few	CASSLRTPRDTQYF	TGTGCCAGCAGTCTGAGGACTCCCAGGGATACGCAGTATTTT